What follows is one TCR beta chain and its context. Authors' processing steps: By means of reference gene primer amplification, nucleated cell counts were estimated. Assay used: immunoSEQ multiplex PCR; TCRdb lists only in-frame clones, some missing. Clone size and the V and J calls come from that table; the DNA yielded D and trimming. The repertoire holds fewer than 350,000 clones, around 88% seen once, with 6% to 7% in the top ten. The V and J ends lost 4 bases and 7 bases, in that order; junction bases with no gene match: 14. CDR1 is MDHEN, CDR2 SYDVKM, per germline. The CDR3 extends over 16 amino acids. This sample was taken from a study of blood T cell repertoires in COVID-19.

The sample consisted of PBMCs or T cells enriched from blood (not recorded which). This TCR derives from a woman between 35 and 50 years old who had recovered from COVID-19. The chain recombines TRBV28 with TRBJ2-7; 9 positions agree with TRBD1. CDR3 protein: CASSSPGTGNVREQYF. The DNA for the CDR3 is TGTGCCAGCAGTTCCCCGGGGACAGGGAATGTTCGGGAGCAGTACTTC.